The 28 T cell receptor beta chains listed next were all sequenced from one sample in a study of T cells in tuberculosis. The data were produced by immunoSEQ multiplex PCR, yet TCRdb's version contains in-frame clones alone and is incomplete. The table lists 50,000 to 65,000 clones, roughly 90% of them singletons. Cells were sorted from thawed PBMC rested overnight and stained with GMM-loaded CD1B tetramer, viability dye and anti-CD3. The lipid loaded on the CD1B tetramers was C32 glucose monomycolate from Rhodococcus equi. Sequenced input: CD1b-GMM tetramer-negative cells sorted from PBMCs. The receptors here all came from an adult woman with latent tuberculosis.

The chain couples TRBV27 to TRBJ2-7; the D gene is possibly TRBD1 (6 bases). The V and J ends lost 3 bases and 3 bases respectively, with 15 bases between them. Germline lookup yields CDR1 MNHEY and CDR2 SMNVEV (reference sequence). CDR3 length: 15 residues. CDR3 nucleotides: TGTGCCAGCAGTTTCAACCCTACAGGGAACTACGAGCAGTACTTC. This sequence encodes CASSFNPTGNYEQYF.

J is TRBJ2-1 and V is TRBV4-2, with D possibly TRBD2 on 5 matching bases. Trimming shortened V by 0 bases and J by 8 bases, and 20 bases separated the two germline ends. Germline-derived CDR1 and CDR2 are LGHNA and YNFKEQ. The CDR3 extends over 17 amino acids. The CDR3 DNA reads TGTGCCAGCAGCCAAGATCCCGCGGGCCTTGAAAGGGATGAGCAGTTCTTC. It codes for CASSQDPAGLERDEQFF.

The J gene is TRBJ1-4, the V gene TRBV19; D remains unclear. Trimming left V 7 bases short and J 4 bases short, with 10 bases between. There are 13 residues in the CDR3. Germline V gene lookup returns CDR1 LNHDA and CDR2 SQIVND (reference sequence). The CDR3 sequence: CASNWAGNEKLFF. CDR3 nucleotide sequence: TGTGCCAGTAATTGGGCGGGTAATGAAAAACTGTTTTTT.

The chain's CDR3 is CASNPGGDEKLFF. DNA for the CDR3: TGTGCCAGTAATCCGGGGGGGGATGAAAAACTGTTTTTT. The chain has TRBV19 and TRBJ1-4, with D perhaps matching TRBD1 (5 bases). Trimming took off 7 bases at V and 6 bases at J, with 12 bases between the two ends. Germline CDR1 reads LNHDA; CDR2 reads SQIVND (reference sequence). The CDR3 spans 13 residues.

The rearrangement links TRBV28 to TRBJ1-1, with a possible D match to TRBD1 (5 bases). V lost 2 bases and J 5 bases, leaving 12 bases between the germline ends. CDR3 length: 14 residues. Germline lookup yields CDR1 MDHEN and CDR2 SYDVKM. CDR3 nucleotides: TGTGCCAGCAGTTTACAGGGTCGCAGGACTGAAGCTTTCTTT. Amino acid sequence: CASSLQGRRTEAFF.

The chain uses TRBV10-1 and TRBJ2-7; 10 bases are shared with TRBD1. The V gene's germline CDR1 is WNHNN and CDR2 SYGVQD (reference sequence). This CDR3 has 18 amino acids. V shed 5 bases, J shed 5 bases, and the junction held 18 bases outside the gene matches. As DNA, the CDR3 is TGCGCCAGCAGTAACCGGTGGGACAGGGGTTCTAACAGGAACGAGCAGTACTTC. This encodes CASSNRWDRGSNRNEQYF.

The J gene is TRBJ2-3, the V gene TRBV18; TRBD2 aligns across 9 bases. CDR3 length equals 16 residues. With V trimmed by 3 bases and J by 1 base, 5 bases remained unmatched. The germline CDR1 and CDR2 sequences are KGHSH and LQKENI. CDR3 in amino acids: CASSPPGLARTDTQYF. For the CDR3, the DNA is TGTGCCAGCTCACCCCCGGGACTAGCACGCACAGATACGCAGTATTTT.

This clone was counted once. V gene TRBV4-3 combines with J gene TRBJ1-5, with 7 nucleotides matching TRBD1. V was pared by 0 bases and J by 4 bases, with 3 bases of the junction left unmatched. CDR3 length: 15 amino acids. The germline gives CDR1 LGHNA, CDR2 YSLEER. CDR3 in DNA: TGCGCCAGCAGCCAAGACGGGACAGAGAATCAGCCCCAGCATTTT. Translation gives CASSQDGTENQPQHF.

Comment on this clone: At one of its ends the junction is not consistent with the germline gene, which may arise from a read error. The rearrangement links TRBV6-5 to TRBJ1-2; 7 bases agree with TRBD1. The CDR3 contains 12 residues. Germline CDR1 reads MNHEY; CDR2 reads SVGAGI. The CDR3 region has the DNA TGTGCCAGCAGGAGCGACAGGGTATGGCTCTCCTTC. Its protein product is CASRSDRVWLSF.

This clone was seen only a few times. V usage is TRBV5-1 and J usage is TRBJ2-5; D gene uncertain. Per the germline V gene, CDR1 is SGHRS and CDR2 is YFSETQ. The CDR3 has 13 residues. Trimming cost V 2 bases and J 3 bases, with 8 bases left between them. CDR3 region: CASSFEQKETQYF. DNA of the CDR3: TGCGCCAGCAGCTTTGAGCAAAAAGAGACCCAGTACTTC.

This clone has a single count. CDR3 in amino acids: CASSQGPTGSPDTQYF. The CDR3 DNA is TGCGCCAGCAGCCAAGGTCCTACAGGGAGCCCAGATACGCAGTATTTT. V gene TRBV4-3 combines with J gene TRBJ2-3, with a tentative D call TRBD1 (6 bases). Per germline, CDR1 LGHNA and CDR2 YSLEER. The germline V and J ends were trimmed by 1 base and 4 bases, with 15 bases remaining between them. The length of the CDR3 is 16 residues.

The rearrangement links TRBV12-5 to TRBJ1-1, with a possible D match to TRBD1 (6 bases). Germline CDR1 is LGHNT and CDR2 is FRNRAP. This CDR3 has 15 amino acids. V shed 6 bases and J shed 5 bases, with 19 bases lying between them. The CDR3 DNA reads TGTGCTAGTGGCCTACGACAGGCACTGCGTACTGAAGCTTTCTTT. Its translation is CASGLRQALRTEAFF.

The V call is TRBV5-1, the J call TRBJ2-1; D is possibly TRBD2 (7 bases). This CDR3 region has 16 residues. In germline, CDR1 is SGHRS, CDR2 YFSETQ. V was clipped by 2 bases and J by 6 bases, with 18 bases between them. In DNA form, the CDR3 reads TGCGCCAGCAGCTTCCGGGGGGACAATAAGGTCAATGAGCAGTTCTTC. Its translation: CASSFRGDNKVNEQFF. Based on the CDR3 plus reference TRBV5-1 and TRBJ2-1, the full variable domain is KAGVTQTPRYLIKTRGQQVTLSCSPISGHRSVSWYQQTPGQGLQFLFEYFSETQRNKGNFPGRFSGRQFSNSRSEMNVSTLELGDSALYLCASSFRGDNKVNEQFFGPGTRLTVL.

The chain recombines TRBV18 with TRBJ2-3, with 9 bases lining up with TRBD2. This CDR3 spans 16 amino acids. CDR1 and CDR2 (germline): KGHSH, LQKENI. V gave up 0 bases and J gave up 3 bases; unmatched junction bases: 4. The chain's CDR3 is CASSPPEREATDTQYF. The CDR3 bases are TGTGCCAGCTCACCACCGGAGCGGGAGGCAACAGATACGCAGTATTTT.

This chain joins TRBV7-9 and TRBJ1-3; TRBD1 is a possible D gene (5 bases). CDR1 and CDR2 (germline): SEHNR, FQNEAQ (reference sequence). The V end lost 5 bases, the J end lost 4 bases, and 6 bases lay between the germline ends. The CDR3 covers 12 residues. The CDR3 here is CASSPGGNTIYF. CDR3 coding DNA: TGTGCCAGCAGCCCAGGGGGAAACACCATATATTTT.

Here the CDR3 DNA reads TGTGCCCTCGGGGGGAACCTGAACACCGGGGAGCTGTTTTTT. As protein: CALGGNLNTGELFF. V gene TRBV30 combines with J gene TRBJ2-2, with TRBD2 matching 7 bases. The CDR3 has 14 amino acids. With 8 bases clipped from V and 1 base from J, the junction kept 7 bases outside the gene matches. Germline loops: CDR1 GTSNPN, CDR2 SVGIG (reference sequence).

The genes are TRBV5-6 and TRBJ1-2, with TRBD1 as a possible D gene (5 bases). This CDR3 contains 16 residues. The germline V gene has CDR1 SGHDT and CDR2 YYEEEE. Trimming took 4 bases from V and 0 from J, leaving 16 bases between them. In DNA, the CDR3 is TGTGCCAGCAGCGCTCCTGACAGACTAGCTAACTATGGCTACACCTTC. Protein sequence: CASSAPDRLANYGYTF.

V usage is TRBV9 and J usage is TRBJ1-6; tentatively, D is TRBD1 (6 bases). The CDR3 covers 16 residues. Trimming stripped 0 bases from V and 5 bases from J, with 12 bases between. The germline gives CDR1 SGDLS, CDR2 YYNGEE. The CDR3 bases are TGTGCCAGCAGCGTAGGGGGTAGGGGGAATAATTCACCCCTCCACTTT. This encodes CASSVGGRGNNSPLHF.

The chain recombines TRBV7-2 with TRBJ2-7; 8 nucleotides align to TRBD2. The germline CDR1 and CDR2 sequences are SGHTA and FQGNSA. V trimming: 3 bases; J trimming: 2 bases; junction bases outside the gene matches: 9. This CDR3 has 16 amino acids. CDR3 nucleotide sequence: TGTGCCAGCAGCTTCCCCCCCGGACTAGCCCCCTACGAGCAGTACTTC. Its protein is CASSFPPGLAPYEQYF.

The J gene is TRBJ1-2, the V gene TRBV5-6; 8 bases fit TRBD1. V lost 5 bases and J lost 2; bases outside the gene matches: 5. Germline-derived CDR1 and CDR2 are SGHDT and YYEEEE. CDR3 length equals 14 residues. CDR3 DNA: TGTGCCAGCAGGAACAGGGGGGGAAACTATGGCTACACCTTC. It is translated as CASRNRGGNYGYTF.

The V and J genes are TRBV19 and TRBJ2-1; possible D gene TRBD2, 6 bases. The CDR3 is 17 amino acids. Germline V gene lookup returns CDR1 LNHDA and CDR2 SQIVND (reference sequence). V was shortened by 0 bases and J by 2 bases, with 14 bases between the two germline ends. For the CDR3, the DNA is TGTGCCAGTAGTATAGATCTGGAGACTAGTACCTACAATGAGCAGTTCTTC. Residues: CASSIDLETSTYNEQFF. Based on the CDR3 plus reference TRBV19 and TRBJ2-1, the full variable domain is DGGITQSPKYLFRKEGQNVTLSCEQNLNHDAMYWYRQDPGQGLRLIYYSQIVNDFQKGDIAEGYSVSREKKESFPLTVTSAQKNPTAFYLCASSIDLETSTYNEQFFGPGTRLTVL.

Regarding this clone: A read error may produce the germline difference seen at one junction end. This chain uses TRBV5-6 with TRBJ1-2; D call uncertain. The CDR3 runs to 15 residues. Germline V gene lookup returns CDR1 SGHDT and CDR2 YYEEEE. The CDR3 loop reads CASSLGLSSLGGYAF. The CDR3 DNA reads as TGTGCCAGCAGCTTGGGACTATCTTCTTTAGGAGGCTACGCCTTC. Full variable domain (missing parts from reference TRBV5-6 and TRBJ1-2): DAGVTQSPTHLIKTRGQQVTLRCSPKSGHDTVSWYQQALGQGPQFIFQYYEEEERQRGNFPDRFSGHQFPNYSSELNVNALLLGDSALYLCASSLGLSSLGGYAFGSGTRLTVV.

The chain has TRBV7-3 and TRBJ2-7; 8 nucleotides align to TRBD1. The CDR3 covers 13 residues. V gave up 3 bases and J gave up 4 bases; unmatched junction bases: 2. Per germline, CDR1 SGHTA and CDR2 FQGTGA. The chain's CDR3 is CASSLGTGYEQYF. The CDR3 DNA follows: TGTGCCAGCAGCTTGGGGACAGGTTACGAGCAGTACTTC.

J is TRBJ2-7 and V is TRBV30, with 9 bases matching TRBD2. There are 18 residues in the CDR3. The trim removed 2 bases at V and 0 bases at J, leaving 14 bases unmatched. Germline V gene data show CDR1 as GTSNPN and CDR2 as SVGIG (reference sequence). The CDR3 nucleotides are TGTGCCTGGAGTCCTATTAGCGGGAGAATGCCCGACTCCTACGAGCAGTACTTC. Translation gives CAWSPISGRMPDSYEQYF.

This clone appeared a single time. The genes are TRBV11-2 and TRBJ1-1; a possible D gene is TRBD1 (5 bases). The V and J ends lost 2 bases and 5 bases respectively, with 12 bases between them. The CDR3 is 14 residues long. The germline V gene encodes CDR1 SGHAT and CDR2 FQNNGV. This CDR3 reads CASSLSPGRTEAFF. The CDR3 nucleotides read TGTGCCAGCAGCTTAAGCCCAGGGCGGACTGAAGCTTTCTTT. The whole variable domain, remainder taken from reference TRBV11-2 and TRBJ1-1, is EAGVAQSPRYKIIEKRQSVAFWCNPISGHATLYWYQQILGQGPKLLIQFQNNGVVDDSQLPKDRFSAERLKGVDSTLKIQPAKLEDSAVYLCASSLSPGRTEAFFGQGTRLTVV.

CDR3 loop: CATMGSRLGQETQYF. The CDR3 DNA reads TGTGCCACCATGGGGTCGAGACTAGGCCAAGAGACCCAGTACTTC. The V call is TRBV28, the J call TRBJ2-5, with TRBD2 as a possible D gene (6 bases). Germline lookup yields CDR1 MDHEN and CDR2 SYDVKM. V lost 10 bases to trimming and J lost 1 base, with 19 bases between them. The CDR3 has 15 amino acids. Full variable domain (remainder filled in from reference TRBV28 and TRBJ2-5): DVKVTQSSRYLVKRTGEKVFLECVQDMDHENMFWYRQDPGLGLRLIYFSYDVKMKEKGDIPEGYSVSREKKERFSLILESASTNQTSMYLCATMGSRLGQETQYFGPGTRLLVL.

The chain carries TRBV2 and TRBJ1-2; D is unclear. CDR3 size: 13 residues. Looked up from germline, CDR1 is SNHLY and CDR2 is FYNNEI. Trimming left V 7 bases short and J 8 bases short, with 17 bases between. The CDR3 sequence is CASNERYGVGYTF. The CDR3 DNA is TGTGCCAGCAACGAGAGGTACGGTGTCGGCTACACCTTC. Drawing the rest from reference TRBV2 and TRBJ1-2, the complete variable domain is EPEVTQTPSHQVTQMGQEVILRCVPISNHLYFYWYRQILGQKVEFLVSFYNNEISEKSEIFDDQFSVERPDGSNFTLKIRSTKLEDSAMYFCASNERYGVGYTFGSGTRLTVV.

The chain recombines TRBV7-2 with TRBJ1-1, with D perhaps TRBD1 (5 bases). CDR3 length: 17 residues. Looked up from germline, CDR1 is SGHTA and CDR2 is FQGNSA. V was pared by 3 bases and J by 0 bases, with 17 bases between. The CDR3 nucleotides read TGTGCCAGCAGCTTTCTCGGGGGGGGGTTAATGAACACTGAAGCTTTCTTT. Protein product: CASSFLGGGLMNTEAFF. The full variable domain, with the rest looked up from reference TRBV7-2 and TRBJ1-1, is GAGVSQSPSNKVTEKGKDVELRCDPISGHTALYWYRQSLGQGLEFLIYFQGNSAPDKSGLPSDRFSAERTGGSVSTLTIQRTQQEDSAVYLCASSFLGGGLMNTEAFFGQGTRLTVV.